This T cell receptor beta chain derives from a study of blood T cell repertoires in COVID-19. The CDR3 is 14 amino acids. The germline gives CDR1 SNHLY, CDR2 FYNNEI. Unmatched junction bases numbered 8, after V lost 6 bases and J lost 7 bases. Per the authors' pipeline: For nucleated cells, counts were estimated from reference gene primer amplification. TCRdb's copy holds only in-frame clones and misses some; the assay was immunoSEQ multiplex PCR. V and J calls plus clone size are reproduced from that table; the DNA served to infer D and trimming. The sample lists under 250,000 clones, just under 85% occurring once.

The specimen sequenced was peripheral blood. The chain has TRBV2 and TRBJ2-1, with 8 bases that match TRBD1. This TCR derives from a man at least 80 years old with acute or convalescent COVID-19. The CDR3 loop reads CASSGQGGFNEQFF. The CDR3 DNA is TGTGCCAGCAGCGGACAGGGAGGCTTTAATGAGCAGTTCTTC.